This TCR beta chain was identified during a study of T cell responses to AZD1222 COVID-19 vaccine. Study findings and constraints: Donor demographics were predominantly white British with a female majority; clonal diversity may be underestimated. Targeting of unmutated variant regions was reportedly seen in nearly half of spike-specific TCRs. Along spike, vaccine-associated CD4 TCRs were found throughout, with dominance at 160-218 and 743-854.

Trimming left V 4 bases short and J 0 bases short, with 10 bases between. The CDR3 loop spans 15 amino acids. Germline loops: CDR1 SGHRS, CDR2 YFSETQ. Measured with immunoSEQ multiplex PCR; TCRdb has only the in-frame clones, and not every one. The table has 82,000 or so clones, approximately 91% seen once. This clone was found once. What it recognizes is unknown. The TCR was taken from an adult in good health. Material: peripheral blood, obtained on day 0 of AZD1222 vaccination. The V call is TRBV5-1, the J call TRBJ1-4; no clear D. CDR3 region: CASSTGSATNEKLFF. CDR3 DNA sequence: TGCGCCAGCAGCACCGGATCTGCAACTAATGAAAAACTGTTTTTT.